These 8 T cell receptor beta chains were all obtained from the same sample, sequenced in a study of T cells after yellow fever vaccination. TCRdb processed the 5' RACE reads anew with MiXCR; each CDR3 protein has one entry. The data contain roughly 320,000 distinct CDR3 sequences, roughly 10% of them seen just once; the ten biggest clones take up about 3%. The source was CD4+ T cells sorted from PBMCs, collected 45 days after the yellow fever booster vaccination. The receptors come from a man aged 18 to 30 who received the YFV17D yellow fever vaccine.

This clonotype was seen only a few times. The V call is TRBV5-1, the J call TRBJ2-3; maybe TRBD1 (6 bases). This CDR3 spans 14 amino acids. In germline, CDR1 is SGHRS, CDR2 YFSETQ. The V end lost 6 bases, the J end lost 2 bases, and 13 bases lay between the germline ends. The CDR3 spells CASNSRGATDTQYF. In DNA form, the CDR3 reads TGCGCCAGCAATTCCAGGGGCGCCACAGATACGCAGTATTTT.

V is TRBV27 and J is TRBJ1-2; TRBD1 might be the D (5 bases). Germline loops: CDR1 MNHEY, CDR2 SMNVEV (reference sequence). This CDR3 is built from 13 residues. V lost 3 bases to trimming and J lost 8 bases, with 13 bases between them. The CDR3 here is CASSLGGFWGYTF. The CDR3 DNA follows: TGTGCCAGCAGTTTGGGGGGATTTTGGGGCTACACCTTC.

V is TRBV12-3 or TRBV12-4 and J is TRBJ2-5; 7 bases are shared with TRBD2. CDR3 length equals 14 residues. The V segment lost 6 bases and the J segment 4 bases; nucleotides outside the gene matches: 8. CDR3 bases: TGTGCCAGCAGCCTCGGACTAGGGTCAGAGACCCAGTACTTC. Amino acid sequence: CASSLGLGSETQYF.

The CDR3 loop is CASSFGTGSYEQYF. For the CDR3, the DNA is TGCGCCAGCAGCTTTGGGACAGGGTCTTACGAGCAGTACTTC. This chain connects TRBV5-1 to TRBJ2-7; TRBD1 matches at 9 bases. J gave up 4 bases and V 2 bases, and 4 bases lay outside the gene matches. Germline-derived CDR1 and CDR2 are SGHRS and YFSETQ. The CDR3 consists of 14 residues. Full variable domain (rest looked up from reference TRBV5-1 and TRBJ2-7): KAGVTQTPRYLIKTRGQQVTLSCSPISGHRSVSWYQQTPGQGLQFLFEYFSETQRNKGNFPGRFSGRQFSNSRSEMNVSTLELGDSALYLCASSFGTGSYEQYFGPGTRLTVT.

In its sample, this clonotype was seen a few times. The gene calls are TRBV4-2 and TRBJ2-7, with D unresolved. CDR3 length: 15 residues. Germline V CDR1 and CDR2: LGHNA, YNFKEQ. The V and J ends lost 0 bases and 0 bases respectively, with 9 bases between them. CDR3 in DNA: TGTGCCAGCAGCCAAGATCTGGCCTACTCCTACGAGCAGTACTTC. Its protein is CASSQDLAYSYEQYF.

This chain uses TRBV14 with TRBJ2-7; the D is unclear. The germline CDR1 and CDR2 sequences are SGHDN and FVKESK. This CDR3 comprises 13 residues. Trimming took 1 base from V and 6 from J, leaving 10 bases between them. As DNA, the CDR3 is TGTGCCAGCAGCCAAGGTCGCAGGAGCGAGCAGTACGTC. Protein sequence: CASSQGRRSEQYV.

This clonotype was detected a few times. The J gene is TRBJ2-1, the V gene TRBV5-1, with TRBD2 identical over 11 bases. The CDR3 runs 16 residues. V lost 3 bases and J lost 4; bases outside the gene matches: 6. CDR1 and CDR2 from the germline V gene are SGHRS and YFSETQ. DNA of the CDR3: TGCGCCAGCAGCTCCTCGGCTAGCGGGGGGTACAATGAGCAGTTCTTC. It translates to CASSSSASGGYNEQFF.

This clonotype was found many times. The chain recombines TRBV5-1 with TRBJ2-3; weak D call: TRBD1 (5 bases). V was pared by 0 bases and J by 6 bases, with 11 bases between. Germline V gene sequence: CDR1 SGHRS, CDR2 YFSETQ. The CDR3 has 14 residues. Here the CDR3 reads CASSLGQMSDTQYF. The CDR3 DNA is TGCGCCAGCAGCTTGGGACAGATGTCGGATACGCAGTATTTT.